This T cell receptor (beta chain) was profiled in a study of cytomegalovirus exposure and HLA in healthy donors. About the research overall: The study placed around 85% of its approximately 400 genotyped donors in the Caucasian-associated ancestry cluster.

Between the trimmed V and J ends, which lost 0 bases and 4 bases, there was a span of 16 bases. The V gene's germline CDR1 is SGHNT and CDR2 YENEEA. The CDR3 is made up of 16 amino acids. This clone turned up a few times. Its target is unknown. Study outcomes and limitations: Based on reports, TCR beta sequences accurately predicted HLA-A and HLA-B alleles for most subjects.

60 Vbeta and 13 Jbeta primers were used in PCR. Assay: immunoSEQ multiplex PCR; the TCRdb copy retains only in-frame clones and omits some. Of more than 110,000 clones listed, roughly four fifths were seen once; the top ten hold around 3.9%. The TCR originated in a man aged 35 to 55 in good health and CMV-seropositive. The V and J genes are TRBV11-3 and TRBJ2-7, with D tentatively TRBD1 (5 bases). The sample consisted of PBMCs. CDR3 in DNA: TGTGCCAGCAGCTTAGATATAATGGGGCAAGCTTACGAGCAGTACTTC. Protein product: CASSLDIMGQAYEQYF.